These T cell receptor beta chains were read from a single sample in a study of blood T cell repertoires in COVID-19. Only in-frame clones appear in the TCRdb table, and some are missing; sequencing was by immunoSEQ multiplex PCR. The sample carries 45,000 to 60,000 clones, 60% to 85% recorded once. The sample taken for sequencing was peripheral blood. The receptors shown here come from a human donor with active or convalescent COVID-19. The donor label of this sample is uncertain. CDR3s include the opening cysteine and the closing phenylalanine or tryptophan. Fields, in order: V gene, J gene, D gene, clone size, CDR3 DNA, CDR3 protein. D genes are given only for firm matches. Expanded clones get a size class; other rows say once, few or many, or leave the size out.

v_call: TRBV27; j_call: TRBJ1-2; d_call: TRBD1; clone_size: few; cdr3_nt: TGTGCCAGCAGTCCCCTAAACAGGGGTAGCTATGGCTACACCTTC; cdr3_aa: CASSPLNRGSYGYTF
v_call: TRBV5-1; j_call: TRBJ2-2; d_call: TRBD1; clone_size: -; cdr3_nt: TGCGCCAGCAGCCTGGACAGGGGGGGATACGAGCTGTTTTTT; cdr3_aa: CASSLDRGGYELFF
v_call: TRBV27; j_call: TRBJ2-2; d_call: TRBD1; clone_size: few; cdr3_nt: TGTGCCAGTAGAGACAGGGGCCTAGAGAACACCGGGGAGCTGTTTTTT; cdr3_aa: CASRDRGLENTGELFF
v_call: TRBV5-4; j_call: TRBJ1-2; d_call: -; clone_size: -; cdr3_nt: TGTGCCAGCAGCTCCCAGGGGACGCGGGGCTACACCTTC; cdr3_aa: CASSSQGTRGYTF
v_call: TRBV7-2; j_call: TRBJ2-5; d_call: TRBD1; clone_size: -; cdr3_nt: TGTGCCAGCAGCTTAGTAGGGACAGGGGGGGCAAAGCGGCAAGAGACCCAGTACTTC; cdr3_aa: CASSLVGTGGAKRQETQYF
v_call: TRBV6-5; j_call: TRBJ2-1; d_call: TRBD2; clone_size: few; cdr3_nt: TGTGCCAGCACCCGAGCGGGAGAATCAGTCGAGCAGTTCTTC; cdr3_aa: CASTRAGESVEQFF
v_call: TRBV5-1; j_call: TRBJ2-7; d_call: -; clone_size: -; cdr3_nt: TGCGCCAAGATCGCCCAGAGGTCCACCTACGAGCAGTACTTC; cdr3_aa: CAKIAQRSTYEQYF
v_call: TRBV15; j_call: TRBJ1-2; d_call: -; clone_size: once; cdr3_nt: TGTGCCACCAGCAAGACAGGTTTTGGAGGCTACACCTTC; cdr3_aa: CATSKTGFGGYTF
v_call: TRBV29-1; j_call: TRBJ2-3; d_call: TRBD2; clone_size: -; cdr3_nt: TGCAGCGTTGAAGATTGGGGTACCCGATCTAGCGGGAGGTTAGGTACGCAGTATTTT; cdr3_aa: CSVEDWGTRSSGRLGTQYF
v_call: TRBV2; j_call: TRBJ2-7; d_call: -; clone_size: -; cdr3_nt: TGTGCCAGCAGTGATAAGGGGTACGAGCAGTACTTC; cdr3_aa: CASSDKGYEQYF
v_call: TRBV10-3; j_call: TRBJ1-1; d_call: -; clone_size: -; cdr3_nt: TGTGCCATCAGTGCTTCAGGGGTCCCGAACACTGAAGCTTTCTTT; cdr3_aa: CAISASGVPNTEAFF
v_call: TRBV19; j_call: TRBJ2-7; d_call: -; clone_size: -; cdr3_nt: TGTGCCAGCTCTTCCAGCTACGAGCAGTACTTC; cdr3_aa: CASSSSYEQYF
v_call: TRBV4-1; j_call: TRBJ2-2; d_call: TRBD2; clone_size: -; cdr3_nt: TGCGCCCGCCGCCCGTCCGGGGGGGGGACCGGGGAGCTGTTTTTT; cdr3_aa: CARRPSGGGTGELFF